Shown below are 13 T cell receptor beta chains from a single sample sequenced in a study of shared clonotypes between healthy human individuals. Naive CD8 isolation took CD45RO-negative cells positively selected for CCR7 and excluded terminally differentiated effector memory CD45RA+ cells. Here immunoSEQ multiplex PCR was the method, and the copy in TCRdb shows in-frame clones only, minus some. Counted here are hundreds of thousands of clones, 95% to 97% occurring once; the ten biggest clones make up about 0.11%. Sequencing was carried out using naive CD8+ T cells sorted from blood. The receptor source for this set is a woman in her thirties in good health.

This clone showed up just once. This chain uses TRBV11-2 with TRBJ2-7; 8 bases match TRBD1. CDR3 size: 12 residues. V lost 8 bases to trimming and J lost 5 bases; unmatched junction nucleotides: 5. CDR1 is SGHAT and CDR2 is FQNNGV in the germline V gene. CDR3 bases: TGTGCCAGCGTCGCAGGGGGCCACGAGCAGTACTTC. Translated, it gives CASVAGGHEQYF.

The chain uses TRBV5-1 and TRBJ2-7, with 9 bases that match TRBD2. Trimming took 2 bases from V and 7 from J; bases not matched to a gene: 7. CDR1 SGHRS and CDR2 YFSETQ come from the germline V gene. The CDR3 has 14 amino acids. The CDR3 sequence is CASSLTGLASEQYF. The CDR3 DNA reads as TGCGCCAGCAGCTTAACGGGACTAGCAAGTGAGCAGTACTTC.

This chain links TRBV14 with TRBJ1-4; unclear D gene. V lost 5 bases, J lost 8 bases, and 15 bases lay in between. From germline, CDR1 is SGHDN and CDR2 FVKESK. This CDR3 contains 14 residues. The CDR3 DNA follows: TGTGCCAGCAGCACCCGCCCGGGCACGGAAAAACTGTTTTTT. Its translation is CASSTRPGTEKLFF.

The rearrangement links TRBV10-1 to TRBJ2-1; D may match TRBD1 or TRBD2 (5 bases each). V was trimmed by 7 bases and J by 2 bases, leaving 24 bases between them. This CDR3 contains 18 residues. Per the germline V gene, CDR1 is WNHNN and CDR2 is SYGVQD (reference sequence). CDR3: CASTLSHWDPRPYNEQFF. CDR3 coding DNA: TGCGCCAGCACCCTGAGTCACTGGGACCCGAGGCCCTACAATGAGCAGTTCTTC.

This chain connects TRBV4-1 to TRBJ1-2, with D possibly matching TRBD1 (5 bases). This CDR3 is 17 amino acids long. Trimming left V 2 bases short and J 0 bases short, with 16 bases between. Germline CDR1 MGHRA, CDR2 YSYEKL. DNA for the CDR3: TGCGCCAGCAGCCAAACTAGACGTACAGGAGCTAACTATGGCTACACCTTC. It yields the protein CASSQTRRTGANYGYTF.

The rearrangement links TRBV27 to TRBJ2-7, with 12 bases aligning to TRBD2. Trimming at V came to 10 bases and at J to 6 bases, leaving 7 bases not matched to a gene. The CDR3 runs 13 residues. Germline CDR1 MNHEY, CDR2 SMNVEV (reference sequence). The DNA for the CDR3 is TGTGCCACCCGACTAGCGGGAGATGGCGAGCAGTACTTC. Amino acids: CATRLAGDGEQYF.

This clone was counted once. The chain couples TRBV6-1 to TRBJ2-3; no clear D. The CDR3 contains 13 residues. CDR1 and CDR2 from the germline V gene are MNHNS and SASEGT. Trimming removed 4 bases at V and 0 bases at J, with 5 bases between. The DNA of the CDR3 is TGTGCCAGCAGTGTAATTAGCACAGATACGCAGTATTTT. Translating it yields CASSVISTDTQYF.

The rearrangement uses TRBV19 and TRBJ1-1; D possibly corresponds to TRBD1 (5 bases). This CDR3 region has 13 residues. CDR1 and CDR2 from the germline V gene are LNHDA and SQIVND (reference sequence). The V end was cut by 9 bases, the J end by 4 bases, with 15 bases between. CDR3 sequence reads: CASQTVPGTEAFF. The CDR3 nucleotides read TGTGCCAGCCAGACAGTCCCCGGCACTGAAGCTTTCTTT.

The rearrangement uses TRBV10-3 and TRBJ2-5, with 10 bases that match TRBD2. V was pared by 3 bases and J by 5 bases, with 9 bases of the junction left unmatched. There are 16 residues in the CDR3. CDR1 ENHRY and CDR2 SYGVKD come from the germline V gene. Written as DNA, the CDR3 is TGTGCCATCAGTGAAGGTCTAGCGGGAGTGAGTGAGACCCAGTACTTC. The encoded protein is CAISEGLAGVSETQYF.

The J gene is TRBJ2-1, the V gene TRBV7-2, with 9 bases lining up with TRBD2. With V trimmed by 0 bases and J by 7 bases, 10 bases remained unmatched. The CDR3 sequence is 17 residues long. The V gene's germline CDR1 is SGHTA and CDR2 FQGNSA. CDR3 coding DNA: TGTGCCAGCAGCTTAGCCAGCGGGAGGCGCCCGGTTAATGAGCAGTTCTTC. Amino acid sequence: CASSLASGRRPVNEQFF. Looking up the rest from reference TRBV7-2 and TRBJ2-1 gives the full variable domain: GAGVSQSPSNKVTEKGKDVELRCDPISGHTALYWYRQSLGQGLEFLIYFQGNSAPDKSGLPSDRFSAERTGGSVSTLTIQRTQQEDSAVYLCASSLASGRRPVNEQFFGPGTRLTVL.

The chain carries TRBV13 and TRBJ1-1; D not resolved. The germline V gene encodes CDR1 PRHDT and CDR2 FYEKMQ (reference sequence). V dropped 6 bases and J dropped 3 bases, with 11 bases sitting between them. CDR3 size: 13 residues. The CDR3 reads CASREQRDTEAFF. CDR3 sequence (DNA): TGTGCCAGCAGAGAACAGCGCGACACTGAAGCTTTCTTT.

The chain employs TRBV5-4 and TRBJ1-1; D perhaps matches TRBD1 (5 bases). This CDR3 spans 13 amino acids. CDR1 SGHNT and CDR2 YYREEE come from the germline V gene (reference sequence). Trimming shortened V by 1 base and J by 5 bases, and 9 bases separated the two germline ends. DNA of the CDR3: TGTGCCAGCAGCTTGCGAGAGGGGACTGAAGCTTTCTTT. Its translation is CASSLREGTEAFF.

This rearrangement joins TRBV19 to TRBJ1-5; D unresolved. V gave up 1 base and J gave up 5 bases, with 6 bases separating them. CDR3 size: 13 residues. Germline V gene data show CDR1 as LNHDA and CDR2 as SQIVND (reference sequence). The CDR3 coding sequence is TGTGCCAGTAGTATAGCCCCCTATCAGCCCCAGCATTTT. Translating gives CASSIAPYQPQHF.